The entry below gives a single TCR beta chain sequence along with its context. Profiled with immunoSEQ multiplex PCR; TCRdb holds only in-frame clones, not every one. This sample has roughly 79,000 clones; 75% to 85% occur once, and the top ten carry nearly 4%. The data originate from a study of technical replicates of blood from a handful of donors. The TCR originated in a human donor in good health. Some clones in this sample may be carry-over from other donors' samples. Sequenced material: PBMCs.

In nucleotides, the CDR3 is TGTGCCAGCAGCTCTAGCGGGAGGGAATCCTACAATGAGCAGTTCTTC. It translates to CASSSSGRESYNEQFF. This rearrangement joins TRBV5-4 to TRBJ2-1; TRBD2 matches 12 bases. V lost 3 bases to trimming and J lost 1 base; unmatched junction nucleotides: 2. Germline V gives CDR1 SGHNT, CDR2 YYREEE (reference sequence). The CDR3 spans 16 residues.